These 18 T cell receptor beta chains share one sample of origin, sequenced in a study of beta chain features in type 1 diabetes. Study-level findings and limits: Shortening of TCRB CDR3s, moderate but significant, appeared in all four CD4+ subsets of Type 1 diabetes patients.

Their specific antigens are unknown. The entirety of the isolated RNA underwent reverse transcription, so expressed TCRB transcripts were sequenced. The table came from immunoSEQ multiplex PCR; TCRdb's copy has only in-frame clones and leaves some out. The sample contains 300,000 to 450,000 clones, roughly 12% of which appear only once. Sequenced material: naive CD4+ T cells from blood. The receptor set was obtained from a woman younger than 35 with type 1 diabetes.

This clone showed up just a few times. The V call is TRBV7-2, the J call TRBJ1-5, with unresolved D. Trimming took off 6 bases at V and 4 bases at J, with 16 bases between the two ends. CDR1 SGHTA and CDR2 FQGNSA come from the germline V gene. This CDR3 has 15 amino acids. The CDR3 protein is CASSRNAGENQPQHF. The CDR3 region has the DNA TGTGCCAGCAGTCGCAACGCCGGGGAGAATCAGCCCCAGCATTTT.

This clone was counted a few times. This chain connects TRBV29-1 to TRBJ1-2; tentatively, D is TRBD1 (5 bases). The CDR3 has 15 residues. Germline V gene lookup returns CDR1 SQVTM and CDR2 ANQGSEA. V shed 0 bases and J shed 7 bases, with 18 bases lying between them. The CDR3 spells CSVEDLAGFQGGYTF. The CDR3 nucleotides read TGCAGCGTTGAAGATCTAGCGGGGTTTCAGGGTGGCTACACCTTC.

This clone was picked up a small number of times. This chain connects TRBV29-1 to TRBJ2-7, with TRBD1 matching over 9 bases. The V and J ends lost 4 bases and 0 bases, in that order; junction bases with no gene match: 16. Germline CDR1 and CDR2: SQVTM and ANQGSEA. The CDR3 runs 18 residues. The CDR3 protein is CSVAPGTGIGSSSYEQYF. CDR3 DNA sequence: TGCAGCGTTGCCCCCGGGACAGGGATTGGGTCTAGCTCCTACGAGCAGTACTTC.

This clone has just a few counts. The identical CDR3 is also encoded by other nucleotide sequences in the sample. The chain employs TRBV6-4 and TRBJ2-1; tentatively, D is TRBD2 (5 bases). This CDR3 is built from 15 residues. V lost 3 bases and J 0 bases, leaving 9 bases between the germline ends. Germline assignment: CDR1 MRHNA and CDR2 SNTAGT. The CDR3 loop reads CASSESGSSYNEQFF. Here the CDR3 DNA reads TGTGCCAGCAGTGAGAGTGGGAGCTCCTACAATGAGCAGTTCTTC.

The chain uses TRBV19 and TRBJ1-2; a weak D match, TRBD1 (6 bases). The length of the CDR3 is 11 residues. Per germline, CDR1 LNHDA and CDR2 SQIVND (reference sequence). The germline V and J ends were trimmed by 6 bases and 7 bases, with 9 bases remaining between them. CDR3 amino acids: CASSRGGGYTF. In DNA, the CDR3 is TGTGCCAGTAGCCGAGGGGGTGGCTACACCTTC.

A few counts support this clone. The gene calls are TRBV13 and TRBJ2-7; TRBD1 matches at 10 bases. Germline CDR1 PRHDT, CDR2 FYEKMQ (reference sequence). V lost 2 bases and J lost 1; bases outside the gene matches: 8. The CDR3 has 17 residues. The DNA for the CDR3 is TGTGCCAGCAGCTTATTACCCGGGACAGGGGTTTCCTACGAGCAGTACTTC. Protein: CASSLLPGTGVSYEQYF.

The chain is built from TRBV9 and TRBJ2-5; perhaps TRBD2 as D (6 bases). The V end was cut by 8 bases, the J end by 6 bases, with 20 bases between. This CDR3 is built from 14 residues. Germline values: CDR1 SGDLS, CDR2 YYNGEE. The CDR3 DNA sequence: TGTGCCAGAGACTTTCAGACTAGTACCAAGACCCAGTACTTC. It specifies CARDFQTSTKTQYF. The variable domain in full, completed from reference TRBV9 and TRBJ2-5, reads DSGVTQTPKHLITATGQRVTLRCSPRSGDLSVYWYQQSLDQGLQFLIQYYNGEERAKGNILERFSAQQFPDLHSELNLSSLELGDSALYFCARDFQTSTKTQYFGPGTRLLVL.

With respect to this clone: This specimen includes other DNA sequences encoding the same CDR3. The chain employs TRBV30 and TRBJ2-7; D possibly corresponds to TRBD2 (5 bases). CDR3 length: 11 residues. Trimming removed 3 bases from V and 3 bases from J, with 6 bases in between. Germline V gene sequence: CDR1 GTSNPN, CDR2 SVGIG (reference sequence). CDR3 amino acids: CAWSRGYEQYF. Here the CDR3 DNA reads TGTGCCTGGAGCCGGGGCTACGAGCAGTACTTC.

This clone occurred a few times. The chain links TRBV30 to TRBJ2-1, with 14 bases that match TRBD2. Germline assignment: CDR1 GTSNPN and CDR2 SVGIG (reference sequence). The CDR3 contains 14 residues. V was pared by 8 bases and J by 12 bases, with 12 bases of the junction left unmatched. CDR3 region: CAQRLAGGTEVQFF. Here the CDR3 DNA reads TGTGCCCAGAGACTAGCGGGAGGGACTGAGGTGCAGTTCTTC.

This clone appeared a few times. This chain links TRBV5-6 with TRBJ1-2; 7 bases align to TRBD1. Germline V lookup: CDR1 SGHDT, CDR2 YYEEEE. V shed 5 bases and J 4 bases; nucleotides not matched to a gene: 5. This CDR3 is built from 13 residues. The CDR3 DNA reads as TGTGCCAGCAGGCGGGACAGCCTCTATGGCTACACCTTC. This translates into CASRRDSLYGYTF.

The V gene is TRBV5-1, the J gene TRBJ2-2; 7 bases map to TRBD1. Germline loops: CDR1 SGHRS, CDR2 YFSETQ. The CDR3 is 16 residues long. V lost 4 bases, J lost 2 bases, and 8 bases stayed unmatched. The CDR3 protein is CASSPEGTANTGELFF. The DNA for the CDR3 is TGCGCCAGCAGCCCCGAAGGGACAGCCAACACCGGGGAGCTGTTTTTT. The full variable domain, in which reference TRBV5-1 and TRBJ2-2 provide the parts outside the CDR3, is KAGVTQTPRYLIKTRGQQVTLSCSPISGHRSVSWYQQTPGQGLQFLFEYFSETQRNKGNFPGRFSGRQFSNSRSEMNVSTLELGDSALYLCASSPEGTANTGELFFGEGSRLTVL.

J is TRBJ2-7 and V is TRBV7-9; 12 bases map to TRBD2. The germline V gene encodes CDR1 SEHNR and CDR2 FQNEAQ (reference sequence). The CDR3 runs to 15 residues. Trimming cost V 3 bases and J 3 bases; bases outside gene matches: 3. CDR3 sequence reads: CASSFLLAGGYEQYF. For the CDR3, the DNA is TGTGCCAGCAGCTTCTTACTAGCGGGGGGCTACGAGCAGTACTTC.

This clone has just a few counts. This chain links TRBV23-1 with TRBJ1-1; the match to TRBD1 covers 8 bases. TRBV23-1 is marked as an open reading frame, function uncertain. This CDR3 is built from 18 residues. With V trimmed by 1 base and J by 0 bases, 10 bases remained unmatched. CDR3 coding DNA: TGCGCCAGCAGTCAATTTTCGGGACAGGAGAAACTGAACACTGAAGCTTTCTTT. Translated, it gives CASSQFSGQEKLNTEAFF.

There are a few counts of this clone. The chain links TRBV11-2 to TRBJ2-1; a possible D gene is TRBD1 (5 bases). Deletions cut 4 bases from V and 8 bases from J, with 18 bases between. The length of the CDR3 is 15 residues. Germline-derived CDR1 and CDR2 are SGHAT and FQNNGV. CDR3 sequence: CASSSTPRTNHEQFF. The CDR3 region has the DNA TGTGCCAGCAGCTCGACGCCCAGGACAAACCATGAGCAGTTCTTC.

This chain links TRBV29-1 with TRBJ2-3; tentative D call: TRBD2 (6 bases). V was cut by 3 bases and J by 1 base, with 14 bases left in between. The germline CDR1 and CDR2 sequences are SQVTM and ANQGSEA. The CDR3 length is 15 residues. CDR3 sequence (DNA): TGCAGCGTTGATTGGTCCGGCGGGGGCACAGATACGCAGTATTTT. Protein product: CSVDWSGGGTDTQYF.

This clone has just a few counts. The chain employs TRBV5-4 and TRBJ2-4; 8 bases are shared with TRBD2. CDR3 length equals 15 residues. In germline, CDR1 is SGHNT, CDR2 YYREEE (reference sequence). V gave up 0 bases and J gave up 6 bases; unmatched junction bases: 5. CDR3 DNA: TGTGCCAGCAGCTTGGCGGGGGGGCAGGCAAACATTCAGTACTTC. Translated: CASSLAGGQANIQYF.

This chain connects TRBV5-1 to TRBJ2-1, with D perhaps TRBD2 (5 bases). V lost 0 bases, J lost 4 bases, and 11 bases lay in between. The germline gives CDR1 SGHRS, CDR2 YFSETQ. The CDR3 spans 15 residues. The CDR3 DNA reads TGCGCCAGCAGCTTGGTCCCTAGCAGGTACAATGAGCAGTTCTTC. Translating it yields CASSLVPSRYNEQFF.

This chain links TRBV4-3 with TRBJ2-1, with D possibly matching TRBD2 (7 bases). V was shortened by 4 bases and J by 8 bases, with 18 bases between the two germline ends. This CDR3 is built from 15 residues. CDR1 is LGHNA and CDR2 is YSLEER in the germline V gene. The CDR3 spells CASSRGGLGLDEQFF. The DNA for the CDR3 is TGCGCCAGCAGCCGGGGGGGGCTGGGGTTGGATGAGCAGTTCTTC.